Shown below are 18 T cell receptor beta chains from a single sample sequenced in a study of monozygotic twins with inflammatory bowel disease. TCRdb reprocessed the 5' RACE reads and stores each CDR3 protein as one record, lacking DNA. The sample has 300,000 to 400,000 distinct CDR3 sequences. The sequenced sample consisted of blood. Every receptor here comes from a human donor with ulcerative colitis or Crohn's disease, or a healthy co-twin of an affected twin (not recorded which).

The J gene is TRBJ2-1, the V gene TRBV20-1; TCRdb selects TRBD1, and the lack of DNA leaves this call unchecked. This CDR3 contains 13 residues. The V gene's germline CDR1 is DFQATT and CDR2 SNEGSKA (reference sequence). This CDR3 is CSPSPPGRNEQFF.

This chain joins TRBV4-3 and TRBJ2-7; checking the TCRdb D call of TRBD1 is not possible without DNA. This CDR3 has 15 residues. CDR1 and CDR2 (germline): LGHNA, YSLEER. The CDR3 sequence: CASSQDRTGEGEQYF.

The CDR3 spells CASTPMGTNSPLHF. The genes are TRBV6-2 or TRBV6-3 and TRBJ1-6; the D call from TCRdb, TRBD1, cannot be confirmed without DNA. Per the germline V gene, CDR1 is MNHEY and CDR2 is SVGEGT. The CDR3 extends over 14 amino acids.

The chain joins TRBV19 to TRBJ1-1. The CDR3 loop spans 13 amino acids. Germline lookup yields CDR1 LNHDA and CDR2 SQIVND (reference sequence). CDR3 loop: CASSIGPNTEAFF. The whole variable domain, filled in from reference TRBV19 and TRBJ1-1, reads DGGITQSPKYLFRKEGQNVTLSCEQNLNHDAMYWYRQDPGQGLRLIYYSQIVNDFQKGDIAEGYSVSREKKESFPLTVTSAQKNPTAFYLCASSIGPNTEAFFGQGTRLTVV.

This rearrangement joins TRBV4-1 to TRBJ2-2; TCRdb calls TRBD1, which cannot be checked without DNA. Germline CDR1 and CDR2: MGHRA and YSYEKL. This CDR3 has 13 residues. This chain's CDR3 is CASRDPGTGELFF.

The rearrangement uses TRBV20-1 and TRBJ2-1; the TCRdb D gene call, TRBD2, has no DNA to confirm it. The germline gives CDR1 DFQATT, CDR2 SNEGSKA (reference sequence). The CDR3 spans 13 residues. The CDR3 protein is CSALAGAHNEQFF.

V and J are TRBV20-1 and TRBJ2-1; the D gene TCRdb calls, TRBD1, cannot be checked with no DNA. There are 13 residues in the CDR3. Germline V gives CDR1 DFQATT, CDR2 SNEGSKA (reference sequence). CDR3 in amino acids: CSARNTGVGEQFF.

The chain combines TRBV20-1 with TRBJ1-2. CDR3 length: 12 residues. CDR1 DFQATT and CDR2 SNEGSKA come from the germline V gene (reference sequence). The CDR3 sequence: CSALGGAYGYTF.

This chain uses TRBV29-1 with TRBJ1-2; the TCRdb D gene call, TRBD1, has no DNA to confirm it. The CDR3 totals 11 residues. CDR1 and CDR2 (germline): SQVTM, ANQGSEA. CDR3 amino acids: CSVEGGPGYTF.

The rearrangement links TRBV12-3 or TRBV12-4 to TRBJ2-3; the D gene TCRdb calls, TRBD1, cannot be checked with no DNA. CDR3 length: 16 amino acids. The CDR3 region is CASTPSGPGSADTQYF.

CDR3: CSAMGISTDTQYF. The chain links TRBV20-1 to TRBJ2-3. The CDR3 length is 13 residues. Germline V lookup: CDR1 DFQATT, CDR2 SNEGSKA (reference sequence).

The CDR3 here is CATSAAREQFF. J is TRBJ2-1 and V is TRBV24-1. CDR3 length equals 11 residues. Germline values: CDR1 KGHDR, CDR2 SFDVKD.

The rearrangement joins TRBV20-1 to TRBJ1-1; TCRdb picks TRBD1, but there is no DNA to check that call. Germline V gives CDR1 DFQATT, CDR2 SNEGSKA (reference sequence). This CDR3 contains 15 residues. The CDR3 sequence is CSAINQWGVGTEAFF.

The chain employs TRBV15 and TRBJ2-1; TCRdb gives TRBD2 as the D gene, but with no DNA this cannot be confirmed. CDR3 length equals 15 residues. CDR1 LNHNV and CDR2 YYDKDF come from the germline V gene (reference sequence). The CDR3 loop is CATSRGTSGSNEQFF.

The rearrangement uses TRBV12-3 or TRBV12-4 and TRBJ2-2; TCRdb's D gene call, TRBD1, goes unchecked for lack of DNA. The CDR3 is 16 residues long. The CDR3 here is CASSPRGQGRGGELFF.

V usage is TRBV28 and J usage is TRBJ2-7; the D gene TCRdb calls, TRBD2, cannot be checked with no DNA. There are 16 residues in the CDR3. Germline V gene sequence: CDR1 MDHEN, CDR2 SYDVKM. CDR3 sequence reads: CASSLSGREGSYEQYF.

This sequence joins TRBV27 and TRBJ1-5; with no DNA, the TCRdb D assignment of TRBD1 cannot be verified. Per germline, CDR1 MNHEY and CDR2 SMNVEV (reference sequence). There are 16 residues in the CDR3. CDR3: CASSSRQGASNQPQHF.

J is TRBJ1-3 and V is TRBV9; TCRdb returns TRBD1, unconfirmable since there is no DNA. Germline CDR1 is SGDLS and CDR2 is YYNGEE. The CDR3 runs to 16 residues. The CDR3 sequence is CASSVDRERSGNTIYF.